These 16 T cell receptor beta chains came from one sample sequenced in a study of cytomegalovirus exposure and HLA in healthy donors. The PCR made use of 60 Vbeta and 13 Jbeta primers. Using immunoSEQ multiplex PCR, the repertoire was profiled, and TCRdb retains in-frame clones only, with some absent. Of fewer than 200,000 clones listed, 82% are singletons. Sequenced: PBMCs. The receptors shown here come from a girl under 18 in good health and CMV-seropositive.

The chain couples TRBV30 to TRBJ2-1, with D perhaps matching TRBD1 (5 bases). V lost 2 bases and J 3 bases, leaving 11 bases between the germline ends. Per the germline V gene, CDR1 is GTSNPN and CDR2 is SVGIG (reference sequence). CDR3 size: 14 residues. The CDR3 sequence: CAWSLQVGYNEQFF. The CDR3 DNA sequence: TGTGCCTGGAGTTTACAGGTCGGCTACAATGAGCAGTTCTTC.

This chain connects TRBV5-4 to TRBJ2-7; 10 bases fit TRBD1. The V segment lost 2 bases and the J segment 0 bases; nucleotides outside the gene matches: 8. CDR3 length: 17 amino acids. In germline, CDR1 is SGHNT, CDR2 YYREEE (reference sequence). This CDR3 is CASSFGQGGRSSYEQYF. The CDR3 nucleotides are TGTGCCAGCAGCTTCGGACAGGGGGGTAGAAGCTCCTACGAGCAGTACTTC.

This clone was recorded only once. The chain combines TRBV2 with TRBJ1-5; no definite D call. This CDR3 comprises 11 residues. Germline CDR1 is SNHLY and CDR2 is FYNNEI. Trimming took 3 bases from V and 11 from J, leaving 8 bases between them. CDR3 DNA sequence: TGTGCCAGCAGTGAGGTTGGCTCCCAGCATTTT. It encodes CASSEVGSQHF.

The chain links TRBV4-2 to TRBJ1-4; 7 positions match TRBD1. The CDR3 has 16 residues. The germline V gene encodes CDR1 LGHNA and CDR2 YNFKEQ. V trimming: 4 bases; J trimming: 11 bases; junction bases outside the gene matches: 16. This chain's CDR3 is CASSLTSRQGPEKLFF. In DNA, the CDR3 is TGTGCCAGCAGCCTCACCTCTCGACAGGGACCGGAGAAACTGTTTTTT.

The rearrangement links TRBV23-1 to TRBJ1-1; D is perhaps TRBD1 (5 bases). TRBV23-1 qualifies as an ORF whose function is uncertain. V was clipped by 0 bases and J by 1 base, with 12 bases between them. CDR3 size: 16 residues. In DNA, the CDR3 is TGCGCCAGCAGTCAATCAAACGGGGGTAAGAACACTGAAGCTTTCTTT. Translated: CASSQSNGGKNTEAFF.

J is TRBJ2-1 and V is TRBV4-1; D gene unclear. Germline V gene lookup returns CDR1 MGHRA and CDR2 YSYEKL. The CDR3 spans 14 residues. V lost 2 bases, J lost 4 bases, and 9 bases lay in between. The CDR3 sequence is CASSQMSTYNEQFF. The DNA of the CDR3 is TGCGCCAGCAGCCAAATGAGCACTTACAATGAGCAGTTCTTC.

This clone showed up just once. CDR3: CASSKGGTPRRQYQETQYF. CDR3 coding DNA: TGTGCCAGCAGCAAAGGGGGGACTCCCCGAAGGCAGTACCAAGAGACCCAGTACTTC. The rearrangement joins TRBV21-1 to TRBJ2-5; the table's TRBD2 call for D was not verified on the DNA. TRBV21-1 is a recognized pseudogene. CDR3 length: 19 residues.

The chain is built from TRBV7-9 and TRBJ2-5; tentatively, D is TRBD1 (5 bases). Trimming left V 6 bases short and J 1 base short, with 21 bases between. The germline gives CDR1 SEHNR, CDR2 FQNEAQ (reference sequence). The CDR3 spans 17 residues. CDR3 nucleotides: TGTGCCAGCAGTTACCTGGGGCGTTCCCCGTCCCAAGAGACCCAGTACTTC. Amino acids: CASSYLGRSPSQETQYF.

In its sample, this clone was seen once. The chain joins TRBV5-6 to TRBJ2-1, with 12 bases identical to TRBD2. Germline trimming cut 4 bases from V and 5 bases from J; bases unmatched to any gene: 10. CDR1 and CDR2 (germline): SGHDT, YYEEEE. The length of the CDR3 is 17 residues. The DNA of the CDR3 is TGTGCCAGCAGCAGAGGGGTAAGGACTAGCGGGAACAATGAGCAGTTCTTC. This translates into CASSRGVRTSGNNEQFF.

CDR3 region: CASSRTGGETQYF. CDR3 nucleotides: TGTGCCAGCAGCAGGACAGGGGGAGAGACCCAGTACTTC. The rearrangement links TRBV7-2 to TRBJ2-5; 10 positions agree with TRBD1. J lost 4 bases, V lost 5 bases, and 1 base had no gene match. The CDR3 runs 13 residues. CDR1 and CDR2 from the germline V gene are SGHTA and FQGNSA.

The chain recombines TRBV5-6 with TRBJ1-5, with D possibly TRBD1 on 6 matching bases. The germline CDR1 and CDR2 sequences are SGHDT and YYEEEE. CDR3 length: 15 residues. Trimming took 6 bases from V and 7 from J, leaving 20 bases between them. CDR3 bases: TGTGCCAGCACCTCATTGTCGGGGGGCGACCAGCCCCAGCATTTT. Translation gives CASTSLSGGDQPQHF. The whole variable domain, filled in from reference TRBV5-6 and TRBJ1-5, reads DAGVTQSPTHLIKTRGQQVTLRCSPKSGHDTVSWYQQALGQGPQFIFQYYEEEERQRGNFPDRFSGHQFPNYSSELNVNALLLGDSALYLCASTSLSGGDQPQHFGDGTRLSIL.

The gene calls are TRBV10-3 and TRBJ2-5, with D possibly TRBD2 on 5 matching bases. The CDR3 loop spans 14 amino acids. Trimming stripped 10 bases from V and 2 bases from J, with 17 bases between. Germline V CDR1 and CDR2: ENHRY, SYGVKD. The CDR3 DNA reads as TGTGCCACCGCTGGCCAGCGGAGACAAGAGACCCAGTACTTC. This codes for CATAGQRRQETQYF.

The rearrangement links TRBV7-3 to TRBJ2-1; 7 bases line up with TRBD2. Germline CDR1 SGHTA, CDR2 FQGTGA. The CDR3 runs to 14 residues. Trimming at V came to 5 bases and at J to 1 base, leaving 2 bases not matched to a gene. CDR3 in amino acids: CASSKRGSYNEQFF. The CDR3 DNA sequence: TGTGCCAGCAGCAAGCGGGGATCCTACAATGAGCAGTTCTTC.

The chain recombines TRBV11-2 with TRBJ2-7; perhaps TRBD2 as D (6 bases). Trimming shortened V by 1 base and J by 5 bases, and 15 bases separated the two germline ends. This CDR3 contains 15 residues. CDR1 is SGHAT and CDR2 is FQNNGV in the germline V gene. The CDR3 nucleotides are TGTGCCAGCAGCTTAGGCCGACTAGTCAGCGACGAGCAGTACTTC. This codes for CASSLGRLVSDEQYF.

The sample holds a few counts of this clone. The V call is TRBV10-3, the J call TRBJ1-1, with 10 nucleotides matching TRBD1. The junction had 4 bases not matched to a gene; V was cut back by 6 bases and J by 3 bases. Looked up from germline, CDR1 is ENHRY and CDR2 is SYGVKD. There are 14 residues in the CDR3. CDR3: CAISAGTGDTEAFF. DNA of the CDR3: TGTGCCATCAGCGCCGGGACAGGGGACACTGAAGCTTTCTTT.

In its sample, this clone was seen a few times. V usage is TRBV6-5 and J usage is TRBJ2-1; D possibly corresponds to TRBD2 (6 bases). The CDR3 consists of 15 residues. Germline loops: CDR1 MNHEY, CDR2 SVGAGI. Trimming took 0 bases from V and 9 from J, leaving 15 bases between them. The CDR3 loop reads CASSYSNLADSEQFF. As DNA, the CDR3 is TGTGCCAGCAGTTACTCGAATTTAGCGGACTCTGAGCAGTTCTTC.